This record concerns one T cell receptor (beta chain) sequence. The table lists this clone with a count of one. Its antigen is unknown. Base qualities are not provided; no much larger clone lies one nucleotide away. Whole blood was collected in K2EDTA tubes by collaborating institutions according to the institutions' own protocols. For TCRbeta analysis, collaborators shipped samples in one of three forms: frozen whole blood, isolated PBMCs, or DNA extracted from either of those sample types. These data belong to a study of blood T cell repertoires in COVID-19 (dated by TCRdb to 2020 to 2022). Study-level background: Samples from collaborators originated in the United States, Italy and Spain and spanned both the acute and convalescent phases of COVID-19. A de-identified subject ID, COVID-19 status, age in years and sex were almost always included in the sample metadata. The prospective study material was composed of cDNA or gDNA derived from T cells, B-cell-depleted T cells, or PBMCs. Samples were obtained from the ongoing ImmuneRACE study (first 160 participants) and from 950 to 1,500 subjects provided by 6 global collaborators. The dataset comprised deeply sampled blood TCRbeta repertoires from subjects exposed to, actively infected with, or recovered from COVID-19. A freely available public database, intended as a resource for researchers studying the immune response to SARS-CoV-2, is where the repertoires were released. Where available, HLA class I and class II types were obtained from metadata supplied by the sample provider rather than from assay-based typing.

General conclusions and limits of the study: Clinical and demographic metadata were provided uncurated, with the amount varying by source and participant.

TCRbeta CDR3 regions were amplified from genomic DNA using the immunoSEQ Assay, a bias-controlled multiplex PCR. The authors' analysis ran thus. The number of nucleated cells in each sample was estimated from the amplification of reference gene primers within the assay. To quantify the absolute abundance of each unique TCRbeta CDR3 rearrangement, sequence reads were collapsed and filtered. Productive Simpson clonality was computed per sample as the square root of Simpson's diversity index over productive rearrangements. In its TCRdb copy, this immuneACCESS table keeps in-frame sequences only and misses some clones. Where compared with another copy, unresolved V genes explain less than half of these, and the others have no known cause. That table gives V, J and clone size, and the DNA gave D and trimming. This sample is represented by under 250,000 clones; over 65% of them were singletons. The ten biggest clones cover approximately 2.6% of the sample.

V has 4 bases trimmed and J has 4 bases trimmed; junction bases matching no gene number 9. Via the germline V gene, CDR1 is SGHRS and CDR2 YFSETQ. The CDR3, from cysteine to phenylalanine, totals 15 residues. Only CDR3 DNA is held: 45 bases, read in frame from base 1. The receptor's source is a woman aged 70 to 79 with active or convalescent COVID-19. The sequence links TRBV5-1 to TRBJ2-5; 8 bases in the junction line up with TRBD2. Sequenced input: peripheral blood. Here is the DNA: TGCGCCAGCAGCCCGGGGGGGGTAGCGGGAGAGACCCAGTACTTC. It encodes CASSPGGVAGETQYF.